This TCR beta chain was sequenced during a study of beta chain features in type 1 diabetes. Notes on the study in general: Compared with healthy donors, patients appeared to share more similar naive, central memory and regulatory TCRB repertoires. Significant though moderate, a shortening of TCRB CDR3s appeared in all four CD4+ subsets of Type 1 diabetes patients.

The investigators reverse transcribed all of the isolated RNA, so they sequenced expressed TCRB transcripts. The table came from immunoSEQ multiplex PCR; TCRdb's copy has only in-frame clones and leaves some out. The sample lists some 47,000 clones, roughly 40% seen once, with around 0.13% in the top ten. The CDR3 is made up of 16 amino acids. CDR1 SGHVS and CDR2 FQNEAQ come from the germline V gene. V was clipped by 4 bases and J by 3 bases; unmatched bases: 9. This clone was counted a few times. The antigen is not known. Material: stem cell memory CD4+ T cells from blood. The sequence was collected from a man aged 30 to 45 with type 1 diabetes. This chain joins TRBV7-8 and TRBJ2-1, with 7 bases matching TRBD1. The CDR3 loop is CASSWQRGQVYNEQFF. In DNA, the CDR3 is TGTGCCAGCAGCTGGCAAAGAGGACAGGTCTACAATGAGCAGTTCTTC.